Here is one TCR beta chain with its context. Original analysis: For nucleated cells, counts were estimated from reference gene primer amplification. The method was immunoSEQ multiplex PCR; TCRdb's version includes in-frame clones alone and lacks a portion of them. D and trimming were read from the DNA, whereas the V and J calls and clone size are those reported in that table. The sample shows roughly 180,000 clones, approximately 89% of them seen only once. Participants were placed into cohorts based on the clinical history they reported. Recovery meant two consecutive negative NP/OP PCR tests, professional clearance, or resolved symptoms. The sample comes from a study of blood T cell repertoires in COVID-19. The CDR3 covers 14 residues. Germline CDR1 and CDR2: SGHRS and YFSETQ. The V gene lost 5 bases and the J gene lost 0 bases, with 11 bases spanning the gap.

V is TRBV5-1 and J is TRBJ1-1; D unclear. The source material was PBMCs or T cells enriched from blood (not recorded which). This sequence was found in a middle-aged man who had recovered from COVID-19. The CDR3 coding sequence is TGCGCCAGCAGGGGAGAGGTAGTGAACACTGAAGCTTTCTTT. Its protein product is CASRGEVVNTEAFF.